The 28 T cell receptor beta chains presented below share a single source sample, sequenced in a study of T cell repertoires in cytomegalovirus infection. TCRdb called the reads again in MiXCR, with one record for every CDR3 protein. The sample has under 850,000 distinct CDR3 sequences, approximately 33% seen once. These receptors are not linked to any known antigen. The sequenced sample was cultured PBMCs, obtained from culture after CMV antigen stimulation. The receptor source for this set is a human donor in good health (CMV status not recorded). Some clones in this sample may be carry-over from other donors' samples.

This clonotype was picked up a small number of times. The chain is built from TRBV11-2 and TRBJ2-5; TRBD2 aligns across 9 bases. The V gene's germline CDR1 is SGHAT and CDR2 FQNNGV. The CDR3 runs 15 residues. Losses at the gene ends were 7 bases for V and 3 bases for J; bases not matched to a gene: 9. CDR3 residues: CASTPLAGRKETQYF. CDR3 DNA sequence: TGTGCCAGCACCCCCCTAGCGGGGAGGAAAGAGACCCAGTACTTC.

The chain employs TRBV5-6 and TRBJ2-7; D ambiguous. V shed 2 bases and J shed 5 bases, with 14 bases lying between them. This CDR3 is built from 14 residues. From germline, CDR1 is SGHDT and CDR2 YYEEEE. The DNA for the CDR3 is TGTGCCAGCAGCTTTGTGGCGAGTACCCACGAGCAGTACTTC. As protein: CASSFVASTHEQYF.

This chain connects TRBV4-1 to TRBJ2-3; D is uncertain. This CDR3 has 14 amino acids. The germline V and J ends were trimmed by 5 bases and 2 bases, with 11 bases remaining between them. The germline V gene encodes CDR1 MGHRA and CDR2 YSYEKL. CDR3 nucleotides: TGCGCCAGCAGCGACGTCGGTGACACAGATACGCAGTATTTT. Protein product: CASSDVGDTDTQYF.

This clonotype showed up just a few times. The chain employs TRBV5-1 and TRBJ2-6; TRBD2 aligns across 8 bases. The V gene end was trimmed by 7 bases and the J gene end by 2 bases; junction bases not matched to a gene: 8. The CDR3 is 16 residues long. Germline assignment: CDR1 SGHRS and CDR2 YFSETQ. The CDR3 region is CASVAGGPTGANVLTF. As DNA, the CDR3 is TGCGCCAGCGTGGCGGGAGGCCCCACTGGGGCCAACGTCCTGACTTTC.

J is TRBJ1-2 and V is TRBV7-1; D perhaps matches TRBD1 (6 bases). TRBV7-1 carries the ORF label, with uncertain function. V lost 5 bases and J 3 bases, leaving 13 bases between the germline ends. The length of the CDR3 is 14 residues. The CDR3 nucleotides are TGTGCCAGCAGCCCGAGATGGACAGACTATGGCTACACCTTC. It codes for CASSPRWTDYGYTF.

The chain combines TRBV7-6 with TRBJ2-1; D may be TRBD1 or TRBD2 (6 bases each). Germline values: CDR1 SGHVS, CDR2 FNYEAQ. The ends were cut back, 0 bases at V and 6 bases at J, with 12 bases in the middle. The CDR3 consists of 15 residues. For the CDR3, the DNA is TGTGCCAGCAGCTTAGCGGGGGCCGGGGGCAATGAGCAGTTCTTC. It yields the protein CASSLAGAGGNEQFF.

The DNA for the CDR3 is TGTGCCAGCAGCCCATGGACAGGGGATTTTACTGAAGCTTTCTTT. As protein: CASSPWTGDFTEAFF. The chain is built from TRBV7-4 and TRBJ1-1; 9 bases line up with TRBD1. The germline V gene encodes CDR1 SGHVT and CDR2 SQSDAQ. V lost 5 bases to trimming and J lost 5 bases; unmatched junction nucleotides: 9. This CDR3 region has 15 residues.

J is TRBJ2-1 and V is TRBV6-8; D possibly corresponds to TRBD2 (6 bases). The germline V gene has CDR1 MNHGY and CDR2 SAAAGT. The CDR3 sequence is 13 residues long. The germline V and J ends were trimmed by 7 bases and 8 bases, with 15 bases remaining between them. The CDR3 bases are TGTGCCAGCAAGGTGGCGGGAAGGGATGAGCAGTTCTTC. This codes for CASKVAGRDEQFF.

The count of this clonotype is one. The rearrangement links TRBV28 to TRBJ2-5; 10 nucleotides match TRBD2. CDR1 is MDHEN and CDR2 is SYDVKM in the germline V gene. The CDR3 sequence is 17 residues long. V lost 6 bases, J lost 4 bases, and 14 bases stayed unmatched. This CDR3 is CASSRLGLAVITETQYF. CDR3 nucleotides: TGTGCCAGCAGCCGCCTAGGACTAGCGGTAATAACAGAGACCCAGTACTTC.

This clonotype was recorded many times. The V call is TRBV7-2, the J call TRBJ1-1; tentatively, D is TRBD1 (6 bases). The V and J ends lost 3 bases and 1 base respectively, with 12 bases between them. Germline CDR1 SGHTA, CDR2 FQGNSA. CDR3 length: 15 residues. CDR3 amino acids: CASSFGGAGNTEAFF. CDR3 DNA: TGTGCCAGCAGCTTTGGGGGGGCTGGGAACACTGAAGCTTTCTTT.

This clonotype was seen repeatedly, ten times or more. The V gene is TRBV11-3, the J gene TRBJ2-1; D unresolved. Trimming removed 4 bases at V and 3 bases at J, with 13 bases between. CDR1 is SGHNT, CDR2 YENEEA, per germline. CDR3 length: 15 residues. Written as DNA, the CDR3 is TGTGCCAGCAGCTCGCATTCGACGGTCTACAATGAGCAGTTCTTC. Its protein product is CASSSHSTVYNEQFF. Looking up the rest from reference TRBV11-3 and TRBJ2-1 gives the full variable domain: EAGVVQSPRYKIIEKKQPVAFWCNPISGHNTLYWYLQNLGQGPELLIRYENEEAVDDSQLPKDRFSAERLKGVDSTLKIQPAELGDSAVYLCASSSHSTVYNEQFFGPGTRLTVL.

V usage is TRBV6-1 and J usage is TRBJ1-5; TRBD1 is a possible D gene (6 bases). This CDR3 comprises 19 residues. Germline values: CDR1 MNHNS, CDR2 SASEGT. The V end lost 7 bases, the J end lost 3 bases, and 28 bases lay between the germline ends. The CDR3 DNA is TGTGCCAGCAACTTTAAGAGGGACACTCACCCCGGTCTCAATCAGCCCCAGCATTTT. The encoded protein is CASNFKRDTHPGLNQPQHF.

The table lists this clonotype with a few counts. This sequence joins TRBV28 and TRBJ1-5, with 7 bases that match TRBD1. Per the germline V gene, CDR1 is MDHEN and CDR2 is SYDVKM. Unmatched junction bases numbered 21, after V lost 5 bases and J lost 2 bases. CDR3 length: 20 residues. The CDR3 is CASSPTGGTAQLFRNQPQHF. The CDR3 nucleotides read TGTGCCAGCAGTCCAACTGGGGGGACAGCCCAACTTTTTCGCAATCAGCCCCAGCATTTT.

This chain links TRBV19 with TRBJ2-1; no clear D. V shed 6 bases and J shed 4 bases, with 13 bases lying between them. CDR3 size: 14 residues. Germline assignment: CDR1 LNHDA and CDR2 SQIVND (reference sequence). CDR3 in amino acids: CASRSGGGYNEQFF. The CDR3 coding sequence is TGTGCCAGTAGGAGTGGCGGCGGTTACAATGAGCAGTTCTTC. The variable domain in full, completed from reference TRBV19 and TRBJ2-1, reads DGGITQSPKYLFRKEGQNVTLSCEQNLNHDAMYWYRQDPGQGLRLIYYSQIVNDFQKGDIAEGYSVSREKKESFPLTVTSAQKNPTAFYLCASRSGGGYNEQFFGPGTRLTVL.

This clonotype was seen a handful of times. The chain combines TRBV28 with TRBJ1-1; no firm D call. The V gene's germline CDR1 is MDHEN and CDR2 SYDVKM. The germline V and J ends were trimmed by 6 bases and 5 bases, with 13 bases remaining between them. The CDR3 is made up of 13 amino acids. CDR3 amino acids: CASRDFMRTEAFF. DNA of the CDR3: TGTGCCAGCAGGGACTTTATGAGGACTGAAGCTTTCTTT.

The CDR3 region has the DNA TGCGCCAGCAGCCCGAGGGGATTAAGAGAAAAACTGTTTTTT. It encodes CASSPRGLREKLFF. The V call is TRBV4-1, the J call TRBJ1-4, with a tentative D call TRBD1 (5 bases). Trimming left V 4 bases short and J 8 bases short, with 14 bases between. CDR3 length: 14 residues. The V gene's germline CDR1 is MGHRA and CDR2 YSYEKL.

This clonotype has only a few counts. This sequence joins TRBV5-5 and TRBJ1-5; maybe TRBD1 (6 bases). From germline, CDR1 is SGHKS and CDR2 YYEKEE (reference sequence). The CDR3 is made up of 18 amino acids. V lost 1 base and J 0 bases, leaving 17 bases between the germline ends. This chain's CDR3 is CASSLSGRGTNSNQPQHF. CDR3 in DNA: TGTGCCAGCAGCTTGTCGGGCAGGGGAACGAATAGCAATCAGCCCCAGCATTTT.

This clonotype was found once. This rearrangement joins TRBV20-1 to TRBJ1-6; TRBD1 matches 8 bases. Losses at the gene ends were 2 bases for V and 8 bases for J; bases not matched to a gene: 5. Germline CDR1 is DFQATT and CDR2 is SNEGSKA (reference sequence). The CDR3 consists of 14 residues. CDR3 nucleotides: TGCAGTGCTAGAACCGGGACAGGTCATTCACCCCTCCACTTT. Translating gives CSARTGTGHSPLHF.

The CDR3 nucleotides are TGTGCCAGCAGCATCCGGGACAGGGGCAACTATGGCTACACCTTC. Protein product: CASSIRDRGNYGYTF. The gene calls are TRBV7-2 and TRBJ1-2; 10 bases align to TRBD1. CDR1 and CDR2 (germline): SGHTA, FQGNSA. V gave up 5 bases and J gave up 2 bases; unmatched junction bases: 5. This CDR3 has 15 residues.

This clonotype was seen a few times. The V call is TRBV4-1, the J call TRBJ2-3; 8 positions agree with TRBD1. Looked up from germline, CDR1 is MGHRA and CDR2 is YSYEKL. The trim removed 0 bases at V and 2 bases at J, leaving 10 bases unmatched. The CDR3 totals 18 residues. The CDR3 region is CASSQDEYGQGYTDTQYF. DNA for the CDR3: TGCGCCAGCAGCCAAGATGAGTATGGACAGGGCTACACAGATACGCAGTATTTT.

In its sample, this clonotype was seen a few times. The chain recombines TRBV5-6 with TRBJ2-1, with TRBD2 as a possible D gene (6 bases). CDR3 size: 15 residues. V was clipped by 4 bases and J by 2 bases, with 13 bases between them. Looked up from germline, CDR1 is SGHDT and CDR2 is YYEEEE. In DNA form, the CDR3 reads TGTGCCAGCAGCGTAAGGGAGGAGCCCTACAATGAGCAGTTCTTC. Protein product: CASSVREEPYNEQFF.

The sample holds a few counts of this clonotype. The chain recombines TRBV7-2 with TRBJ2-7; 8 bases align to TRBD1. V lost 1 base, J lost 4 bases, and 6 bases stayed unmatched. Germline assignment: CDR1 SGHTA and CDR2 FQGNSA. This CDR3 region has 15 residues. Here the CDR3 reads CASSLDRDRLYEQYF. DNA of the CDR3: TGTGCCAGCAGCTTAGATAGGGACAGGCTGTACGAGCAGTACTTC.

The CDR3 loop reads CASSFSQIQETQYF. In nucleotides, the CDR3 is TGTGCCAGCAGCTTTTCGCAGATTCAAGAGACCCAGTACTTC. This chain uses TRBV7-9 with TRBJ2-5; D gene ambiguous. V lost 3 bases to trimming and J lost 2 bases, with 10 bases between them. Germline V lookup: CDR1 SEHNR, CDR2 FQNEAQ (reference sequence). CDR3 size: 14 residues.

This clonotype was found a few times. The rearrangement joins TRBV12-3 or TRBV12-4 to TRBJ1-2; D remains unclear. The CDR3 sequence is 13 residues long. Trimming removed 4 bases at V and 3 bases at J, with 9 bases between. In DNA form, the CDR3 reads TGTGCCAGCAGTTATCGGGGAGACTATGGCTACACCTTC. The encoded protein is CASSYRGDYGYTF.

This clonotype was observed at least ten times. V gene TRBV4-1 combines with J gene TRBJ1-2, with 8 bases lining up with TRBD1. The ends lost 1 base at V and 8 bases at J; junction bases unmatched: 6. The CDR3 is 14 amino acids. CDR1 is MGHRA and CDR2 is YSYEKL in the germline V gene. As DNA, the CDR3 is TGCGCCAGCAGCCAAGGCTCACAGGGGGGAGGCTACACCTTC. This sequence encodes CASSQGSQGGGYTF.

The chain carries TRBV11-2 and TRBJ2-5; D may be TRBD2 (5 bases). The CDR3 contains 16 residues. The V gene lost 4 bases and the J gene lost 5 bases, with 20 bases spanning the gap. The germline V gene has CDR1 SGHAT and CDR2 FQNNGV. The CDR3 DNA sequence: TGTGCCAGCAGCTCCTGGTCGGTCGCGGGCGGGGAGACCCAGTACTTC. Residues: CASSSWSVAGGETQYF. The complete variable domain, with remaining parts taken from reference TRBV11-2 and TRBJ2-5, reads EAGVAQSPRYKIIEKRQSVAFWCNPISGHATLYWYQQILGQGPKLLIQFQNNGVVDDSQLPKDRFSAERLKGVDSTLKIQPAKLEDSAVYLCASSSWSVAGGETQYFGPGTRLLVL.

The V and J genes are TRBV5-4 and TRBJ2-7; TRBD1 matches 7 bases. With 5 bases clipped from V and 7 bases from J, the junction kept 9 bases outside the gene matches. The length of the CDR3 is 13 residues. Germline CDR1 and CDR2: SGHNT and YYREEE (reference sequence). Written as DNA, the CDR3 is TGTGCCAGCAGACCCGGGACAGAGGCGGAGCAGTACTTC. Translated: CASRPGTEAEQYF.

The V gene is TRBV28, the J gene TRBJ2-7, with 9 bases fitting TRBD1. CDR3 size: 14 residues. V was pared by 4 bases and J by 7 bases, with 8 bases of the junction left unmatched. CDR1 is MDHEN and CDR2 is SYDVKM in the germline V gene. The CDR3 sequence: CASSSRQGGREQYF. CDR3 coding DNA: TGTGCCAGCAGTTCCCGACAGGGGGGGAGAGAGCAGTACTTC.